This TCR beta chain originates from a study of shared clonotypes between healthy human individuals. Study-level findings and limits: Researchers found naive subsets generally carried larger estimated richness than memory subsets.

Germline loops: CDR1 SNHLY, CDR2 FYNNEI. Unmatched junction bases numbered 10, after V lost 4 bases and J lost 6 bases. The CDR3 loop spans 16 amino acids. Per sorted-subset replicate PCR, input was around 220 ng DNA, representing 30,000 to 35,000 T cell genomes. Assay: immunoSEQ multiplex PCR; the TCRdb copy retains only in-frame clones and omits some. The table shows hundreds of thousands of clones, with about 74% occurring only once. As to this clone: The antigen is not known.

The donors were adults (healthy and HIV-negative) with no recent acute infections or vaccinations. Partitioning of CD4+ cells yielded a CD45RA+ naive subset and a CD45RA-negative memory subset. The receptor was isolated from a woman in her twenties or thirties in good health. The chain couples TRBV2 to TRBJ2-2, with 8 bases aligning to TRBD1. Sequenced: memory CD4+ T cells sorted from blood. The subset was: CD45RA-negative fraction. The CDR3 protein is CASSGRDRSRPGELFF. CDR3 nucleotide sequence: TGTGCCAGCAGTGGCCGGGACAGGTCCCGGCCCGGGGAGCTGTTTTTT.